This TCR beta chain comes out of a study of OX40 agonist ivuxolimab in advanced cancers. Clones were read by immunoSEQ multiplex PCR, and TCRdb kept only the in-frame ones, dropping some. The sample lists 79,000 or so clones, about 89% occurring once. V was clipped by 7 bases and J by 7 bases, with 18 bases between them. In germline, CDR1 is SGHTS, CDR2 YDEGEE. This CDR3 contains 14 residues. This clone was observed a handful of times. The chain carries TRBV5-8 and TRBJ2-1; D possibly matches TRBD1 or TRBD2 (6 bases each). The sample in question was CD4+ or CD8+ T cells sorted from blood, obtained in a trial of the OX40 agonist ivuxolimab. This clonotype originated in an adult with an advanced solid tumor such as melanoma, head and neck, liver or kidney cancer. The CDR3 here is CASPSWGARNEQFF. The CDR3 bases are TGTGCCAGCCCCTCGTGGGGGGCCAGGAATGAGCAGTTCTTC.